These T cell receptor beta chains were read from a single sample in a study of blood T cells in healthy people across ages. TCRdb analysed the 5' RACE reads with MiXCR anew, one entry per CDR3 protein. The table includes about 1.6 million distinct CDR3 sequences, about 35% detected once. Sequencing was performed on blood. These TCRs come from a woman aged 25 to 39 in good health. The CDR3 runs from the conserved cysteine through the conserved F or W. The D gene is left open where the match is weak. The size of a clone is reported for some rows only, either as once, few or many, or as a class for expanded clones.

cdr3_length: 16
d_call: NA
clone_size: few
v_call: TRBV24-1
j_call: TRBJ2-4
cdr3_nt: TGTGCCACCAGTGAGGGGACTGGTTCCAACAAAAACATTCAGTACTTC
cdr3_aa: CATSEGTGSNKNIQYF

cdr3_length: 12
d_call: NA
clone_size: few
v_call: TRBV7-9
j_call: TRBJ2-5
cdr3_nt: TGTGCCAGCAGACAAATGGGAGAGACCCAGTACTTC
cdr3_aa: CASRQMGETQYF

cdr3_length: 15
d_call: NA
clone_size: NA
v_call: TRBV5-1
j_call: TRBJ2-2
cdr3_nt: TGCGCCAGCAGCCTCTCCTCGACAGCTACCGGGGAGCTGTTTTTT
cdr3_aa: CASSLSSTATGELFF

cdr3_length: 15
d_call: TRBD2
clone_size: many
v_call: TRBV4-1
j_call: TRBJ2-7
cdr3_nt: TGCGCCAGCAGCCAAGATACCGGGGGGGCACCCGAGCAGTACTTC
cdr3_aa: CASSQDTGGAPEQYF

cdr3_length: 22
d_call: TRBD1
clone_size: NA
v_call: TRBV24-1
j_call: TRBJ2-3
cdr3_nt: TGTGCCACCAGTGACCTCGAACCGGGACAGGAAGCGGTTGTTTCTAGCACAGATACGCAGTATTTT
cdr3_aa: CATSDLEPGQEAVVSSTDTQYF

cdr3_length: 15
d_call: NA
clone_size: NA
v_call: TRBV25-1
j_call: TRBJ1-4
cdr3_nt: TGTGCCAGCAGTGAATATTGGGGAACAGGGGAAAAACTGTTTTTT
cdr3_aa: CASSEYWGTGEKLFF

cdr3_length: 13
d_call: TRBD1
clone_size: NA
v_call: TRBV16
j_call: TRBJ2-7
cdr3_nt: TGTGCCAGCAACCCAGGGGACAGGTACGAGCAGTACTTC
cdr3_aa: CASNPGDRYEQYF

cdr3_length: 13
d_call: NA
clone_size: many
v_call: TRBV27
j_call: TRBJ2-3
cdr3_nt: TGTGCCAGCAGTATTGTTAGCACAGATACGCAGTATTTT
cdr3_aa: CASSIVSTDTQYF

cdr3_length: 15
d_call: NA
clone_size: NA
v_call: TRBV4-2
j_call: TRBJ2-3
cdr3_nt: TGTGCCAGCAGCCAAGCCACTGCTAGCGCTGATACGCAGTATTTT
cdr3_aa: CASSQATASADTQYF

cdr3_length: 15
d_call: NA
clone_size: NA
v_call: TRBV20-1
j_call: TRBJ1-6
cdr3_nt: TGCAGTTCCAGTGGCCCCAGCTCCTATAATTCACCCCTCCACTTT
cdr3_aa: CSSSGPSSYNSPLHF

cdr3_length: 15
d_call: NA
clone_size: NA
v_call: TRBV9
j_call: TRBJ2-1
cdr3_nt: TGTGCCAGCAGCGTAGGGGAGGTGAGTAGCAATGAGCAGTTCTTC
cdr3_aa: CASSVGEVSSNEQFF

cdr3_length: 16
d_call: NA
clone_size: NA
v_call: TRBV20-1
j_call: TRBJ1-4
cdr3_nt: TGCAGTGCTAGAGATAGGGCAGGGATAACTAATGAAAAACTGTTTTTT
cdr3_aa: CSARDRAGITNEKLFF

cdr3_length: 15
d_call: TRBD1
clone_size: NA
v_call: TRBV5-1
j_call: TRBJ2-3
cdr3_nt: TGCGCCAGCAGTTACACCGGGACAGGGTTGCATACGCAGTATTTT
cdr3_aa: CASSYTGTGLHTQYF

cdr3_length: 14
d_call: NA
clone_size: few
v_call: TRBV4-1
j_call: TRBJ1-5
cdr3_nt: TGCGCCAGCAGCCAAGGGATGGGTGGTCAGCCCCAGCATTTT
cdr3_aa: CASSQGMGGQPQHF

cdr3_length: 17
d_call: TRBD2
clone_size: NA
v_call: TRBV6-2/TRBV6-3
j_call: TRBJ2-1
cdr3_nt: TGTGCCAGCAGTTACCCTCCATACCGGGAGGCCTACAATGAGCAGTTCTTC
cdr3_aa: CASSYPPYREAYNEQFF

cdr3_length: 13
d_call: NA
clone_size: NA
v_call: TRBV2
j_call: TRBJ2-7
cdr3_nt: TGTGCCAGCAGCGGCCGGGAGACCTACGAGCAGTACTTC
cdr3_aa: CASSGRETYEQYF

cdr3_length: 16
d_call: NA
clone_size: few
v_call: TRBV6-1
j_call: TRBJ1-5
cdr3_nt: TGTGCCAGCAGTGAAGAGGTACAGGATAGCAATCAGCCCCAGCATTTT
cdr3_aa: CASSEEVQDSNQPQHF

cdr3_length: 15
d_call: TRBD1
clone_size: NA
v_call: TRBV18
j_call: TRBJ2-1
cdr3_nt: TGTGCCAGCTCATCGATGGAGGGACAGGGAAATGAGCAGTTCTTC
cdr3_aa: CASSSMEGQGNEQFF

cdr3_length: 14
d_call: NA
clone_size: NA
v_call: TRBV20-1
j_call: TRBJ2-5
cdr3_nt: TGCAGTGCTAGAGATAGGGGGACGAGGGAGACCCAGTACTTC
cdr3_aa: CSARDRGTRETQYF

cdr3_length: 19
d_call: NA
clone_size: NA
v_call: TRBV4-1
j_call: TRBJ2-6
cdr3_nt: TGCGCCAGCAGCCAAGATAGGAGAAGGGGGGGGGCTGGGGCCAACGTCCTGACTTTC
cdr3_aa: CASSQDRRRGGAGANVLTF

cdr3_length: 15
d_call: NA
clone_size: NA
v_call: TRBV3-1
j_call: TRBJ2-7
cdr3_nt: TGTGCCAGCAGCCCGACCGGGGATGGTAGTAACGAGCAGTACTTC
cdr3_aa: CASSPTGDGSNEQYF

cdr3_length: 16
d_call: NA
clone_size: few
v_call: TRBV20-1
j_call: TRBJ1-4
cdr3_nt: TGCAGTGCTAGAGATTTAAACGGGCCCAATAATGAAAAACTGTTTTTT
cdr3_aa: CSARDLNGPNNEKLFF

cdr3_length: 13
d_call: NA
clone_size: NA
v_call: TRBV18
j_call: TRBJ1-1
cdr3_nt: TGTGCCAGCTCACCGCACGAGGACACTGAAGCTTTCTTT
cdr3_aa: CASSPHEDTEAFF

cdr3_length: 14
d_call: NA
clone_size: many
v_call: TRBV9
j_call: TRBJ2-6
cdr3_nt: TGTGCCAGCAGCCCGACTTCTGGGGCCAACGTCCTGACTTTC
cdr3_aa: CASSPTSGANVLTF

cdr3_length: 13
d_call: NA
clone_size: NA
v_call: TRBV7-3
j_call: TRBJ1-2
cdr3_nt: TGTGCCAACAGCTTAAGGGCTAACTATGGCTACACCTTC
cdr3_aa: CANSLRANYGYTF

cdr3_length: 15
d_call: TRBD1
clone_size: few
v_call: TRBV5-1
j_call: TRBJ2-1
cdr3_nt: TGCGCCAGCAGCTCACCCGGGACAGGGGTCAATGAGCAGTTCTTC
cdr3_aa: CASSSPGTGVNEQFF

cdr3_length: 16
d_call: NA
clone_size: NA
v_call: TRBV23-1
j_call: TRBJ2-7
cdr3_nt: TGCGCCAGCAGTCCCCCGAGAGGTTTCGGAGGCTACGAGCAGTACTTC
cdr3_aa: CASSPPRGFGGYEQYF

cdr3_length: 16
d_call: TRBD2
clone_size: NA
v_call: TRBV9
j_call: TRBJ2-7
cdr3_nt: TGTGCCAGCAGCCCGATCTTAGCGGGAGGGCTCCACGAGCAGTACTTC
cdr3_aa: CASSPILAGGLHEQYF

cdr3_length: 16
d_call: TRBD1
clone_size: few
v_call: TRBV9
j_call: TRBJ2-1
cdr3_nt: TGTGCCAGCAGCCCGGGACAGGCAATGACGGGCAATGAGCAGTTCTTC
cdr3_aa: CASSPGQAMTGNEQFF

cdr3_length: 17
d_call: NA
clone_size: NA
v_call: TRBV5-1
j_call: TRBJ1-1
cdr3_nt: TGCGCCAGCAGCCGTGACGGGACACTGAGTAGGAACACTGAAGCTTTCTTT
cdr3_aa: CASSRDGTLSRNTEAFF

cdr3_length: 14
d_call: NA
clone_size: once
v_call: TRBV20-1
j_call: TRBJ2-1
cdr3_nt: TGCAGTGCCCAAGAATTAACTACCTACAATGAGCAGTTCTTC
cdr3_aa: CSAQELTTYNEQFF

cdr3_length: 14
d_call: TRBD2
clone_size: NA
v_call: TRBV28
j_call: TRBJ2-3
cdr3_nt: TGTGCCAGCAGCTTAGCGGGAGGGTCAGATACGCGGTATTTT
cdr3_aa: CASSLAGGSDTRYF

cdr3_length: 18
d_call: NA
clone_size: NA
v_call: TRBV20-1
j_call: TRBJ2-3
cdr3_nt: TGCAGTGCTAGAGTTACAGGGCAAGATGTGAGGGGCACAGATACGCAGTATTTT
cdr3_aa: CSARVTGQDVRGTDTQYF

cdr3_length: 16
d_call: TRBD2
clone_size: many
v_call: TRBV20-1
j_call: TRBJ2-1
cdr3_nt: TGCAGTGCTAGGGGCTGGCTAGCGGGAGGTCCGGATGAGCAGTTCTTC
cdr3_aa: CSARGWLAGGPDEQFF

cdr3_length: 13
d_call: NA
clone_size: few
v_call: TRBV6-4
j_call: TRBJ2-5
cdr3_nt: TGTGCCAGCAGCCACCGGGGTTGGCAGACCCAGTACTTC
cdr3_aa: CASSHRGWQTQYF

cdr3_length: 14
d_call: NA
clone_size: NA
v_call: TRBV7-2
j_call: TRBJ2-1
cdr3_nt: TGTGCCAGCAGTCAGGGGGGTTCCAGTGATGAGCAGTTCTTC
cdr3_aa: CASSQGGSSDEQFF

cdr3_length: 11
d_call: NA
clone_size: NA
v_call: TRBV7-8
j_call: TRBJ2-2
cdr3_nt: TGTGCCAGCAGCCCCCGTAGGGAGCTGTTTTTT
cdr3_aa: CASSPRRELFF

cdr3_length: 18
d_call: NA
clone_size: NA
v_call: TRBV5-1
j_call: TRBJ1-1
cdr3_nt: TGCGCCAGCAGCGTCATATCATCCCACCAGGGGTCGTACACTGAAGCTTTCTTT
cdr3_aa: CASSVISSHQGSYTEAFF

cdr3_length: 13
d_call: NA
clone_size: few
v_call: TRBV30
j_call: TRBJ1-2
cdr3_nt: TGTGCCTGGAGTGTACGAACGGACTATGGCTACACCTTC
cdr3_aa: CAWSVRTDYGYTF

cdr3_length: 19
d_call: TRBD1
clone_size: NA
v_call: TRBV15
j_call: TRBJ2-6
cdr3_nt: TGTGCCACCAGCAGAGCTCATGGACAGGGGGCAACTGGGGCCAACGTCCTGACTTTC
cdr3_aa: CATSRAHGQGATGANVLTF

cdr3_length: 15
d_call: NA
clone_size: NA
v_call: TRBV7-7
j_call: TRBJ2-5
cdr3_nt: TGTGCCAGCAGCTTAGCCCAGGGATTACAAGAGACCCAGTACTTC
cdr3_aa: CASSLAQGLQETQYF

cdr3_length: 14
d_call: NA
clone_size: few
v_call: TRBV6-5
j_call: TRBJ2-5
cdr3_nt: TGTGCCAGCAGTTACAAGCTGCCCCAAGAGACCCAGTACTTC
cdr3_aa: CASSYKLPQETQYF

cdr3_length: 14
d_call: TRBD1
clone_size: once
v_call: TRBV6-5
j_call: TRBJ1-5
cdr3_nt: TGTGCCAGCAGTCCGACAGGGTACGGTCAGCCCCAGCATTTT
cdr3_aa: CASSPTGYGQPQHF

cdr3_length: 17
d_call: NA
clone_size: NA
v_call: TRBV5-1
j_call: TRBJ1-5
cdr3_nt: TGCGCCAGCAGCCGAGGACGGGGGGGGGACTCTAATCAGCCCCAGCATTTT
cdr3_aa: CASSRGRGGDSNQPQHF

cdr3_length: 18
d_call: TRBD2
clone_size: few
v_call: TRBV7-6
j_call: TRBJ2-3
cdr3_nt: TGTGCCAGCAGCTTAGGGCCGCCGCGGGGGGGTCGCACAGATACGCAGTATTTT
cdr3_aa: CASSLGPPRGGRTDTQYF

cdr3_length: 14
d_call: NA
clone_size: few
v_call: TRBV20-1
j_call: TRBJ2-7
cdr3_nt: TGCAGTGCTAGAGATAGCGGACGCTCCTACGAGCAGTACTTC
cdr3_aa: CSARDSGRSYEQYF

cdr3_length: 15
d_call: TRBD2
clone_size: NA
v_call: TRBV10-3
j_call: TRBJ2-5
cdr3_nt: TGTGCCGTCAGTGACGAAGCGGGGACTCAAGAGACCCAGTACTTC
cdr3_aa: CAVSDEAGTQETQYF

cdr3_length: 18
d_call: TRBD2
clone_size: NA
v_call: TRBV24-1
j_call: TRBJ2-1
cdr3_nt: TGTGCCACCAGTGATTTAAGAGCGGGAGGAATCCAGGTCTTTGAGCAGTTCTTC
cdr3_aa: CATSDLRAGGIQVFEQFF

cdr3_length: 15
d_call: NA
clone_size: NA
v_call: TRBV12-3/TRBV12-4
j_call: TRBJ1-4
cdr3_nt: TGTGCCAGCAGTTTAGGTGCAGGGATAGGTGAAAAACTGTTTTTT
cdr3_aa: CASSLGAGIGEKLFF

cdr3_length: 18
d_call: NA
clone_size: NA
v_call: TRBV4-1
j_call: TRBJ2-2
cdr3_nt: TGCGCCAGCAGCTCCATCGCTAGCCGGGGATCGAACACCGGGGAGCTGTTTTTT
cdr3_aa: CASSSIASRGSNTGELFF

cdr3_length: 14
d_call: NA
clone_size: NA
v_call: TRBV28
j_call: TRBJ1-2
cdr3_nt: TGTGCCAGCAGTTTATCCAGGAGTTTGGGTGGCTACACCTTC
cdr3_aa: CASSLSRSLGGYTF

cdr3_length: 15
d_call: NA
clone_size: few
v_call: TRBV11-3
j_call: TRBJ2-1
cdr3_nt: TGTGCCAGCAGCTCTTGGGACACAAAGGGAAATGAGCAGTTCTTC
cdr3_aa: CASSSWDTKGNEQFF

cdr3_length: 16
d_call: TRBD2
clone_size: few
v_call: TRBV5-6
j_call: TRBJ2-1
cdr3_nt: TGTGCCAGCAGCCGCAGACTAGCGGGGGCAACCAATGAGCAGTTCTTC
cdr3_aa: CASSRRLAGATNEQFF

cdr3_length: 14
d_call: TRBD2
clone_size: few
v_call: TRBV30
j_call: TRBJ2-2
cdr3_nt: TGTGCCTGGAGGCGGGGGGTACCCACCGGGGAGCTGTTTTTT
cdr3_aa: CAWRRGVPTGELFF

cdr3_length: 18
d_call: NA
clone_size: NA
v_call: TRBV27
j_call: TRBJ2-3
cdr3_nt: TGTGCCAACAGTCGTATTTTTGGACCCACCCAGGGCACAGATACGCAGTATTTT
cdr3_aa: CANSRIFGPTQGTDTQYF

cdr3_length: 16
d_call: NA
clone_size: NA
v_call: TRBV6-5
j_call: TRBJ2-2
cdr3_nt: TGTGCCAGCGACAGTACAGGGCGGAGGAACACCGGAGAGCTGTTTTTT
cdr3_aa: CASDSTGRRNTGELFF

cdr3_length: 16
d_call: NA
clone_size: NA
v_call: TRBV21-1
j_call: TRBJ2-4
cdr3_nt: TGTGCCAGCAGCAAAGCGCTTTACGGGGCCCAAAAAGAGCAGTACTTC
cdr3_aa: CASSKALYGAQKEQYF

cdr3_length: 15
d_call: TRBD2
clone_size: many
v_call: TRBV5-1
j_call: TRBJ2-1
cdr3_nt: TGCGCCAGCAGCGCTCTAGCGGGAGGGGGCAATGAGCAGTTCTTC
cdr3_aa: CASSALAGGGNEQFF

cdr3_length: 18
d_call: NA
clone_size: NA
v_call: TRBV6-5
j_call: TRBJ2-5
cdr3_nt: TGTGCCAGCAGTTACTCGAAGACACTCGGACGGAACCAAGAGACCCAGTACTTC
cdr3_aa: CASSYSKTLGRNQETQYF